The next 31 T cell receptor beta chains were all read from a single sample in a study of CD8 T cells in ankylosing spondylitis. From the 5' RACE reads, TCRdb called clonotypes with MiXCR, one entry per CDR3 protein. The table lists roughly 100,000 distinct CDR3 sequences, approximately 25% of them singletons. Material for sequencing was synovial fluid, either unsorted or a sorted T cell fraction (not recorded which). The receptors here all came from a male donor with ankylosing spondylitis.

As concerns this clonotype: The germline gene is not matched at one end of the junction; a read error may be the cause. The chain combines TRBV10-3 with TRBJ2-1; D is tentatively TRBD1 or TRBD2 (5 bases each). This CDR3 is 14 amino acids long. Per germline, CDR1 ENHRY and CDR2 SYGVKD. CDR3 nucleotide sequence: TGTGCCGCGGCGCGAGAGGGGAACCTTTTGGAGCAGTTATTC. Translated: CAAAREGNLLEQLF.

The chain couples TRBV11-2 to TRBJ2-2; 9 bases fit TRBD2. V trimming: 0 bases; J trimming: 6 bases; junction bases outside the gene matches: 8. This CDR3 contains 17 residues. Germline-derived CDR1 and CDR2 are SGHAT and FQNNGV. DNA for the CDR3: TGTGCCAGCAGCTTAGATTCAGTAGCGGGAGCGGCCGGGGAGCTGTTTTTT. Residues: CASSLDSVAGAAGELFF.

The sample holds a few counts of this clonotype. The chain joins TRBV5-1 to TRBJ2-7; no definite D call. Germline CDR1 is SGHRS and CDR2 is YFSETQ. V was shortened by 0 bases and J by 0 bases, with 7 bases between the two germline ends. CDR3 size: 14 residues. The CDR3 sequence: CASSLDPSSYEQYF. For the CDR3, the DNA is TGCGCCAGCAGCTTGGATCCTAGCTCCTACGAGCAGTACTTC.

The genes are TRBV27 and TRBJ2-2, with unresolved D. Trimming removed 7 bases from V and 1 base from J, with 4 bases in between. CDR3 length: 12 residues. The germline V gene encodes CDR1 MNHEY and CDR2 SMNVEV (reference sequence). For the CDR3, the DNA is TGTGCCAGCACCGGGAACACCGGGGAGCTGTTTTTT. Amino acids: CASTGNTGELFF.

This clonotype was detected many times. This sequence joins TRBV2 and TRBJ1-1; TRBD1 might be the D (5 bases). This CDR3 region has 14 residues. V lost 2 bases to trimming and J lost 1 base, with 8 bases between them. Looked up from germline, CDR1 is SNHLY and CDR2 is FYNNEI. The CDR3 DNA follows: TGTGCCAGCAGTGAACTCGGGGCGAACACTGAAGCTTTCTTT. Amino acids: CASSELGANTEAFF.

This chain links TRBV3-1 with TRBJ2-3; 8 bases line up with TRBD1. This CDR3 region has 14 residues. The V gene's germline CDR1 is LGHDT and CDR2 YNNKEL (reference sequence). V was clipped by 2 bases and J by 6 bases; unmatched bases: 4. CDR3 nucleotide sequence: TGTGCCAGCAGCCAAAACAGGGGGGCTGATACGCAGTATTTT. Encoded protein: CASSQNRGADTQYF.

This clonotype has just a few counts. The chain couples TRBV20-1 to TRBJ2-7; 10 nucleotides line up with TRBD2. V lost 0 bases to trimming and J lost 6 bases; unmatched junction nucleotides: 5. Germline V CDR1 and CDR2: DFQATT, SNEGSKA (reference sequence). This CDR3 has 14 residues. The CDR3 DNA is TGCAGTGCTAGAGATAGAGCGGGAGGGCGCGAGCAGTACTTC. Its translation: CSARDRAGGREQYF.

This chain's CDR3 is CASSDRGGGLGTEAFF. The CDR3, as DNA: TGTGCCAGTTCGGACAGGGGAGGTGGTCTTGGCACTGAAGCTTTCTTT. J is TRBJ1-1 and V is TRBV11-3; 9 bases are shared with TRBD1. CDR1 is SGHNT and CDR2 is YENEEA in the germline V gene. After removal of 9 bases from V and 4 bases from J, the junction contained 15 bases not matched to a gene. The CDR3 spans 16 residues.

There are a few counts of this clonotype. The limits of the CDR3 on the DNA are not certain, so only TCRdb's listed CDR3 is given. The chain combines TRBV6-6 with TRBJ2-2; the table's D call of TRBD1 was not tested on the DNA. The CDR3 spans 12 residues, counting both ends. CDR1 is MNHNY and CDR2 is SVGAGI in the germline V gene (reference sequence). The CDR3 protein is CASSPSGELFFF.

The chain couples TRBV5-1 to TRBJ2-1; possible D gene TRBD2, 6 bases. Germline loops: CDR1 SGHRS, CDR2 YFSETQ. This CDR3 comprises 14 residues. V lost 7 bases and J lost 5, with 16 bases in between. For the CDR3, the DNA is TGCGCCAGCGGAGGGGCAGGGACCCACAATGAGCAGTTCTTC. Translated: CASGGAGTHNEQFF.

This clonotype was seen ten or more times. V is TRBV5-1 and J is TRBJ2-1; 12 nucleotides agree with TRBD1. The CDR3 contains 13 residues. Germline assignment: CDR1 SGHRS and CDR2 YFSETQ. The V and J ends lost 4 bases and 16 bases, in that order; junction bases with no gene match: 9. This chain's CDR3 is CASSPSPGTGGFF. The CDR3 nucleotides read TGCGCCAGCAGCCCGTCACCCGGGACAGGGGGCTTCTTC.

This clonotype showed up many times. The CDR3 sequence: CASSPGDLAGELFF. CDR3 DNA: TGTGCCAGCTCACCGGGGGACTTAGCCGGGGAGCTGTTTTTT. The gene calls are TRBV18 and TRBJ2-2; perhaps TRBD2 as D (6 bases). The CDR3 runs 14 residues. The germline gives CDR1 KGHSH, CDR2 LQKENI. Trimming removed 3 bases at V and 6 bases at J, with 11 bases between.

The chain combines TRBV29-1 with TRBJ2-1, with D possibly TRBD2 on 6 matching bases. CDR1 SQVTM and CDR2 ANQGSEA come from the germline V gene. V was trimmed by 3 bases and J by 0 bases, leaving 21 bases between them. This CDR3 has 18 amino acids. This chain's CDR3 is CSVDVAASRSDSYNEQFF. The DNA of the CDR3 is TGCAGCGTTGACGTAGCGGCCTCGAGGTCTGACTCCTACAATGAGCAGTTCTTC.

The DNA for the CDR3 is TGCAGTGTAAGACAGGGGAACACAGATACGCAGTATTTT. Encoded protein: CSVRQGNTDTQYF. The chain recombines TRBV20-1 with TRBJ2-3; 8 bases are shared with TRBD1. The V gene end was trimmed by 7 bases and the J gene end by 2 bases; junction bases not matched to a gene: 5. CDR3 size: 13 residues. CDR1 and CDR2 from the germline V gene are DFQATT and SNEGSKA (reference sequence).

This clonotype was counted ten times or more. The chain employs TRBV27 and TRBJ2-3; the D gene is possibly TRBD2 (5 bases). The CDR3 contains 13 residues. Trimming shortened V by 0 bases and J by 4 bases, and 5 bases separated the two germline ends. CDR1 is MNHEY and CDR2 is SMNVEV in the germline V gene (reference sequence). The CDR3 here is CASSLSRADTQYF. The CDR3 region has the DNA TGTGCCAGCAGTTTATCGCGGGCAGATACGCAGTATTTT.

This clonotype showed up just a few times. CDR3 bases: TGCGCCAGCAGCCAAGAACGAACGGGAGTAGAGGATGAGCAGTTCTTC. It encodes CASSQERTGVEDEQFF. The chain has TRBV5-1 and TRBJ2-1, with D possibly matching TRBD2 (6 bases). From germline, CDR1 is SGHRS and CDR2 YFSETQ. The CDR3 sequence is 16 residues long. V lost 4 bases and J 8 bases, leaving 22 bases between the germline ends.

This clonotype was counted a few times. The chain uses TRBV29-1 and TRBJ2-3, with D unclear. Trimming removed 2 bases at V and 1 base at J, with 10 bases between. The length of the CDR3 is 14 residues. CDR1 is SQVTM and CDR2 is ANQGSEA in the germline V gene. The CDR3 here is CSVEFSLGTDTQYF. The CDR3 DNA sequence: TGCAGCGTTGAATTTTCCCTGGGCACAGATACGCAGTATTTT.

This chain uses TRBV12-3 or TRBV12-4 with TRBJ2-1; D possibly corresponds to TRBD2 (6 bases). V lost 5 bases to trimming and J lost 8 bases, with 19 bases between them. The CDR3 consists of 15 residues. CDR3 DNA: TGTGCCAGCAGTAGCAGGGACTCCTACAAGGATGAGCAGTTCTTC. Residues: CASSSRDSYKDEQFF.

V gene TRBV24-1 combines with J gene TRBJ2-1; 8 nucleotides match TRBD1. The V gene's germline CDR1 is KGHDR and CDR2 SFDVKD. This CDR3 region has 16 residues. V was pared by 4 bases and J by 1 base, with 5 bases of the junction left unmatched. The DNA for the CDR3 is TGTGCCACCAGTGAACAAGACAGGGGTTCCTACAATGAGCAGTTCTTC. Translation: CATSEQDRGSYNEQFF.

This clonotype was counted many times. The chain is built from TRBV18 and TRBJ2-1; tentatively, D is TRBD1 (5 bases). Trimming stripped 3 bases from V and 5 bases from J, with 11 bases between. Per germline, CDR1 KGHSH and CDR2 LQKENI. The CDR3 contains 14 residues. CDR3 sequence (DNA): TGTGCCAGCTCACCCTCGGTAGGGGACAATGAGCAGTTCTTC. Amino acid sequence: CASSPSVGDNEQFF. Full variable domain (missing parts from reference TRBV18 and TRBJ2-1): NAGVMQNPRHLVRRRGQEARLRCSPMKGHSHVYWYRQLPEEGLKFMVYLQKENIIDESGMPKERFSAEFPKEGPSILRIQQVVRGDSAAYFCASSPSVGDNEQFFGPGTRLTVL.

The V call is TRBV20-1, the J call TRBJ2-1, with 7 bases that match TRBD2. V trimming: 3 bases; J trimming: 5 bases; junction bases outside the gene matches: 4. The CDR3 is 13 amino acids. Germline CDR1 is DFQATT and CDR2 is SNEGSKA (reference sequence). Here the CDR3 DNA reads TGCAGTGCTAGGGGGGGGTATCACAATGAGCAGTTCTTC. This encodes CSARGGYHNEQFF.

At least ten counts were recorded for this clonotype. This chain uses TRBV12-3 or TRBV12-4 with TRBJ1-1, with D unresolved. The CDR3 totals 14 residues. Deletions cut 6 bases from V and 5 bases from J, with 16 bases between. This chain's CDR3 is CASSSPPVGTEAFF. The CDR3 region has the DNA TGTGCCAGCAGCTCCCCGCCGGTGGGGACTGAAGCTTTCTTT.

This clonotype was recorded at least ten times. V gene TRBV12-3 or TRBV12-4 combines with J gene TRBJ1-2; unclear D gene. The CDR3 is made up of 13 amino acids. Between the trimmed V and J ends, which lost 4 bases and 7 bases, there was a span of 13 bases. The CDR3 is CASSWREDGGYTF. The DNA of the CDR3 is TGTGCCAGCAGTTGGAGGGAGGACGGTGGCTACACCTTC.

This clonotype rates as medium-sized (0.01 to 0.1%). The chain has TRBV2 and TRBJ1-1; D might be TRBD1 (5 bases). The CDR3 is made up of 13 amino acids. The ends were cut back, 6 bases at V and 0 bases at J, with 8 bases in the middle. CDR1 is SNHLY and CDR2 is FYNNEI in the germline V gene. The CDR3 loop reads CASRGQLNTEAFF. Here the CDR3 DNA reads TGTGCCAGCAGGGGGCAATTGAACACTGAAGCTTTCTTT.

V usage is TRBV20-1 and J usage is TRBJ2-1; 10 bases line up with TRBD2. J was trimmed by 0 bases and V by 5 bases; bases with no gene match: 1. The CDR3 runs 14 residues. Germline V lookup: CDR1 DFQATT, CDR2 SNEGSKA (reference sequence). CDR3 nucleotide sequence: TGCAGTGCTTCTAGCGGGAGCTCCTACAATGAGCAGTTCTTC. Residues: CSASSGSSYNEQFF.

This clonotype was seen once. The chain carries TRBV2 and TRBJ1-1; D call uncertain. Germline lookup yields CDR1 SNHLY and CDR2 FYNNEI. The CDR3 runs to 14 residues. V was trimmed by 6 bases and J by 1 base, leaving 12 bases between them. The CDR3 loop is CASRDTTANTEAFF. CDR3 nucleotide sequence: TGTGCCAGCAGGGATACTACGGCGAACACTGAAGCTTTCTTT.

The CDR3 DNA sequence: TGCAGTGCTCCCCTTTCCAACTCCTATAATTCACCCCTCCACTTT. Protein product: CSAPLSNSYNSPLHF. This chain uses TRBV20-1 with TRBJ1-6; no reliable D call. The V and J ends lost 5 bases and 0 bases respectively, with 11 bases between them. CDR3 length: 15 residues. Germline V gene data show CDR1 as DFQATT and CDR2 as SNEGSKA (reference sequence).

CDR3 in amino acids: CATSRDQLAYGYTF. The CDR3 DNA reads as TGTGCCACCAGCAGAGATCAGTTGGCCTATGGCTACACCTTC. This chain connects TRBV15 to TRBJ1-2; no firm D call. CDR1 and CDR2 from the germline V gene are LNHNV and YYDKDF (reference sequence). Deletions cut 0 bases from V and 4 bases from J, with 9 bases between. The CDR3 is 14 amino acids.

This chain uses TRBV11-2 with TRBJ2-5, with D possibly called TRBD1 or TRBD2 (5 bases each). This CDR3 is built from 13 residues. Germline CDR1 SGHAT, CDR2 FQNNGV. V lost 1 base to trimming and J lost 8 bases, with 11 bases between them. The CDR3 DNA is TGTGCCAGCAGCTTAGGCCCGGGGCAAACCCAGTACTTC. Residues: CASSLGPGQTQYF.

This clonotype has more than one count but fewer than ten. The chain uses TRBV20-1 and TRBJ1-6, with 7 bases matching TRBD1. The V gene's germline CDR1 is DFQATT and CDR2 SNEGSKA (reference sequence). The length of the CDR3 is 14 residues. The V segment lost 0 bases and the J segment 8 bases; nucleotides outside the gene matches: 4. The chain's CDR3 is CSARDGTAYSPLHF. In DNA, the CDR3 is TGCAGTGCTAGAGATGGGACAGCCTATTCACCCCTCCACTTT.

The chain links TRBV20-1 to TRBJ2-7; 13 bases agree with TRBD2. Germline lookup yields CDR1 DFQATT and CDR2 SNEGSKA (reference sequence). The CDR3 sequence is 16 residues long. The ends lost 6 bases at V and 0 bases at J; junction bases unmatched: 8. The CDR3 DNA reads as TGCAGTGCCACGACTAGCGGGAGGTCTTTCTCCTACGAGCAGTACTTC. Translating gives CSATTSGRSFSYEQYF.